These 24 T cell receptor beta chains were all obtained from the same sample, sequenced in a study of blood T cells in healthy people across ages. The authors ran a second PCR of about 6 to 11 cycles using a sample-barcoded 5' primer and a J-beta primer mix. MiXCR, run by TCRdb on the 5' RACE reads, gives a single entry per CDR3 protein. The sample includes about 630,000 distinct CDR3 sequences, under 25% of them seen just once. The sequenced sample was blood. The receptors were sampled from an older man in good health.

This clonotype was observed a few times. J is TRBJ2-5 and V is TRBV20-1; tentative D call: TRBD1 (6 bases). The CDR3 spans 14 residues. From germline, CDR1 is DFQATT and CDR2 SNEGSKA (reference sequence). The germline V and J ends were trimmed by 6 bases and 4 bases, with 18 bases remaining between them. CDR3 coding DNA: TGCAGTGCACCACACACAGGGTCCCTAGAGACCCAGTACTTC. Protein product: CSAPHTGSLETQYF.

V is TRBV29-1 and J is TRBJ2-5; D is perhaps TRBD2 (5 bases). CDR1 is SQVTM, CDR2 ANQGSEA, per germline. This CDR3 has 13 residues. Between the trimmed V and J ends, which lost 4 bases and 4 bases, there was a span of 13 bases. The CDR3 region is CSVALRGIETQYF. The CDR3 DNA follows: TGCAGCGTTGCGCTACGAGGGATAGAGACCCAGTACTTC.

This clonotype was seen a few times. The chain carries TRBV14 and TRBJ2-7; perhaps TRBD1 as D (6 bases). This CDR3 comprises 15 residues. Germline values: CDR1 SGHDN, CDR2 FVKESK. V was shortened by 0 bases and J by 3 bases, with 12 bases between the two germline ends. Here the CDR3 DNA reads TGTGCCAGCAGCCAAGATAGGGGACACTACTACGAGCAGTACTTC. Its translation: CASSQDRGHYYEQYF.

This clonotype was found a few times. CDR3 nucleotides: TGCAGCGTTGTCCCAGCGGGAGCCCACGAGCAGTACTTC. Its translation: CSVVPAGAHEQYF. The chain is built from TRBV29-1 and TRBJ2-1, with 8 bases that match TRBD2. Near its end, the DNA agrees better with TRBJ2-7, so the J call may be wrong. The CDR3 covers 13 residues. Per the germline V gene, CDR1 is SQVTM and CDR2 is ANQGSEA.

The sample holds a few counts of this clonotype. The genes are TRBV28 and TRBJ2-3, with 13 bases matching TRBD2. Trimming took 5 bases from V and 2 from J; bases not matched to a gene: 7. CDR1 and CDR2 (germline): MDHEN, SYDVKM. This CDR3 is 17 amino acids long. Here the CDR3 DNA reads TGTGCCAGCAGTCGGACTAGCGGGGGAGGGCCCACAGATACGCAGTATTTT. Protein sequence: CASSRTSGGGPTDTQYF. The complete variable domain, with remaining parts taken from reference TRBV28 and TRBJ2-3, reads DVKVTQSSRYLVKRTGEKVFLECVQDMDHENMFWYRQDPGLGLRLIYFSYDVKMKEKGDIPEGYSVSREKKERFSLILESASTNQTSMYLCASSRTSGGGPTDTQYFGPGTRLTVL.

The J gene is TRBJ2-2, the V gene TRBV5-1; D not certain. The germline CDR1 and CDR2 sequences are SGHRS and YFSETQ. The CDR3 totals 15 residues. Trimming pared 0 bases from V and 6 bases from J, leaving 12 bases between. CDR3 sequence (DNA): TGCGCCAGCAGCTTGGAAAGGGTATCGTCCGGGGAGCTGTTTTTT. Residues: CASSLERVSSGELFF.

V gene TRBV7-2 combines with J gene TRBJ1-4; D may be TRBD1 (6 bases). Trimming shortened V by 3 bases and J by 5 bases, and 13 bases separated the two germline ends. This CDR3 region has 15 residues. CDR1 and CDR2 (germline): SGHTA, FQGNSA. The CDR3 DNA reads TGTGCCAGCAGCTTGAGGGGGGCGGACAATGAAAAACTGTTTTTT. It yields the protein CASSLRGADNEKLFF. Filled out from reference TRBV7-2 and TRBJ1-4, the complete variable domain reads GAGVSQSPSNKVTEKGKDVELRCDPISGHTALYWYRQSLGQGLEFLIYFQGNSAPDKSGLPSDRFSAERTGGSVSTLTIQRTQQEDSAVYLCASSLRGADNEKLFFGSGTQLSVL.

The CDR3 DNA reads TGTGCCAGCAGTATGACTAGCGGGAGTTTCTCCTACAATGAGCAGTTCTTC. This encodes CASSMTSGSFSYNEQFF. This sequence joins TRBV5-6 and TRBJ2-1, with 12 bases identical to TRBD2. With V trimmed by 5 bases and J by 0 bases, 6 bases remained unmatched. In germline, CDR1 is SGHDT, CDR2 YYEEEE. CDR3 length: 17 amino acids.

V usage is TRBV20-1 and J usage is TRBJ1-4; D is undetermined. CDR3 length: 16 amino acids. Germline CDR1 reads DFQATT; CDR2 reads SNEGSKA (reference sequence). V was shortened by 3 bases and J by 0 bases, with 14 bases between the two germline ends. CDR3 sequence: CSARDGALTTNEKLFF. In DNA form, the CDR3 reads TGCAGTGCTAGGGACGGAGCTCTTACAACTAATGAAAAACTGTTTTTT.

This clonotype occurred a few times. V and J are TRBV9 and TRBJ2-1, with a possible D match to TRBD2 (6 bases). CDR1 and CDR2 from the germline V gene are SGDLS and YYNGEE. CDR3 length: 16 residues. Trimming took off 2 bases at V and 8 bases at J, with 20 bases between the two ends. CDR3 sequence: CASSVGVAGIVDEQFF. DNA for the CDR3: TGTGCCAGCAGCGTGGGCGTGGCGGGAATCGTCGATGAGCAGTTCTTC.

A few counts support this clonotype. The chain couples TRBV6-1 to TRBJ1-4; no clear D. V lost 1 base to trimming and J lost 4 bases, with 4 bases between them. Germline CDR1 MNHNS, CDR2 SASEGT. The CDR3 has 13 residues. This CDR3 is CASSEGFNEKLFF. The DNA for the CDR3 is TGTGCCAGCAGTGAAGGATTTAATGAAAAACTGTTTTTT.

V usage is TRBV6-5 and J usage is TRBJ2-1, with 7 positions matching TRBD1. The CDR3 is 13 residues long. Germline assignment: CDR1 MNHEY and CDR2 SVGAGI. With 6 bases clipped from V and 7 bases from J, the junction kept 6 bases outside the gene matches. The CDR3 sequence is CASREQGWNEQFF. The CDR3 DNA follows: TGTGCCAGCAGAGAACAGGGGTGGAATGAGCAGTTCTTC.

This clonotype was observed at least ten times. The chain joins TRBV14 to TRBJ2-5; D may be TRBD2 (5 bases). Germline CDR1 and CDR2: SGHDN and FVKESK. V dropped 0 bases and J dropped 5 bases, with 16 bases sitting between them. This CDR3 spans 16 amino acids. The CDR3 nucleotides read TGTGCCAGCAGCCAAGATCCGAGTGGGAGTATGGAGACCCAGTACTTC. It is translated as CASSQDPSGSMETQYF.

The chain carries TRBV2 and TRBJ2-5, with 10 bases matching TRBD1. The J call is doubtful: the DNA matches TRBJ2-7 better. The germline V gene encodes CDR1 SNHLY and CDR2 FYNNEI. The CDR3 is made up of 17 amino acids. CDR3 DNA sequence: TGTGCCAGCAGAGGAGTGGGGCATGACAGGGGGCCCTACGAGCAGTACTTC. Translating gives CASRGVGHDRGPYEQYF.

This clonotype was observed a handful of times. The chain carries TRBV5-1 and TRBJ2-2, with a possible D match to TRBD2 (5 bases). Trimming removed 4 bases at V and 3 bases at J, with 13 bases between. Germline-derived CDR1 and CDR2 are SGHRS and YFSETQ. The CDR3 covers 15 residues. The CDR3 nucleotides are TGCGCCAGCAGCCCGGCGACGAGGGACACCGGGGAGCTGTTTTTT. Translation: CASSPATRDTGELFF.

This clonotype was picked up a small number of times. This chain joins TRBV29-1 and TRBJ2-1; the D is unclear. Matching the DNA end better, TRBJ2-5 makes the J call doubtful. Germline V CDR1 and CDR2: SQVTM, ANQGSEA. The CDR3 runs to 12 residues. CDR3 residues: CSALPPEETQYF. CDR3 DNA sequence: TGCAGCGCCCTACCCCCGGAGGAGACCCAGTACTTC.

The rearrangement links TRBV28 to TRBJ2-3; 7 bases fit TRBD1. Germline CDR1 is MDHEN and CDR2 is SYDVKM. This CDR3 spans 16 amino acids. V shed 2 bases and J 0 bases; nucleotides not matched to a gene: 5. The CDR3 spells CASSLPLTGSTDTQYF. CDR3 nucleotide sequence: TGTGCCAGCAGTTTACCCCTGACAGGGAGCACAGATACGCAGTATTTT.

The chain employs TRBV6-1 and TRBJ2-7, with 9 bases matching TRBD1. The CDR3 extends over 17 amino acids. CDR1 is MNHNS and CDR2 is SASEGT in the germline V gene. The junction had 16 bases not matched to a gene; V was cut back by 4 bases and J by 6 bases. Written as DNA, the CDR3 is TGTGCCAGCAGTGCAAATGGTCCCGGGACAGGGTGGGGCGAGCAGTACTTC. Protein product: CASSANGPGTGWGEQYF.

The CDR3, as DNA: TGTGCCAGCAGCCCCAACAGGGACTACAATGAGCAGTTCTTC. Its translation is CASSPNRDYNEQFF. The J gene is TRBJ2-1, the V gene TRBV7-3; D might be TRBD1 (6 bases). The CDR3 is 14 amino acids. The germline V gene encodes CDR1 SGHTA and CDR2 FQGTGA. V was trimmed by 5 bases and J by 3 bases, leaving 11 bases between them.

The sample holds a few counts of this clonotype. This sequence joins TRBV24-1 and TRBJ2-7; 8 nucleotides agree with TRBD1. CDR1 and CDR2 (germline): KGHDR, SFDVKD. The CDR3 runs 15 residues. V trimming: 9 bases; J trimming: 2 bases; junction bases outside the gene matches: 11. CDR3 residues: CATRDRPRPPYEQYF. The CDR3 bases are TGTGCCACCCGGGACAGGCCTAGGCCTCCCTACGAGCAGTACTTC.

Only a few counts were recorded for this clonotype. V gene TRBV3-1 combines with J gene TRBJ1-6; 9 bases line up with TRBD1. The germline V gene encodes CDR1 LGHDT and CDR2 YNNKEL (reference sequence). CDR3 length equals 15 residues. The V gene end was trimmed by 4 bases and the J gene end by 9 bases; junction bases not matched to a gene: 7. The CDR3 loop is CASSLQGQGISPLHF. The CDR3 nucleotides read TGTGCCAGCAGCCTACAAGGACAGGGGATTTCACCCCTCCACTTT.

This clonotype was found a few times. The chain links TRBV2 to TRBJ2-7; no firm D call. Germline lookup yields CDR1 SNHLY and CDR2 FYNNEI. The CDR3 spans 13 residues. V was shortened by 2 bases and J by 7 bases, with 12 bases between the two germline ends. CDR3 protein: CASSESSAVEQYF. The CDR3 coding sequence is TGTGCCAGCAGTGAATCGTCAGCAGTGGAGCAGTACTTC. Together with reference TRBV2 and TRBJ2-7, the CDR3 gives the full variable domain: EPEVTQTPSHQVTQMGQEVILRCVPISNHLYFYWYRQILGQKVEFLVSFYNNEISEKSEIFDDQFSVERPDGSNFTLKIRSTKLEDSAMYFCASSESSAVEQYFGPGTRLTVT.

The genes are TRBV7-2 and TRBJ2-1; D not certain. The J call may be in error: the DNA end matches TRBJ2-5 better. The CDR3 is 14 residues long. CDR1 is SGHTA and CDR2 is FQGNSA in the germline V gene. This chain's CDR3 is CASSADAGWETQYF. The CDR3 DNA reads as TGTGCCAGCAGCGCAGACGCAGGTTGGGAGACCCAGTACTTC.

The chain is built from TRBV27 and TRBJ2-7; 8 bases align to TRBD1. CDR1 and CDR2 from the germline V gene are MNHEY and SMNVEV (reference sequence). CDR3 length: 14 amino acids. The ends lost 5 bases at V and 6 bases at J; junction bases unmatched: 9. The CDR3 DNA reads TGTGCCAGCAGTCTAAGGCAGGGGGCTGGCGAGCAGTACTTC. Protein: CASSLRQGAGEQYF.